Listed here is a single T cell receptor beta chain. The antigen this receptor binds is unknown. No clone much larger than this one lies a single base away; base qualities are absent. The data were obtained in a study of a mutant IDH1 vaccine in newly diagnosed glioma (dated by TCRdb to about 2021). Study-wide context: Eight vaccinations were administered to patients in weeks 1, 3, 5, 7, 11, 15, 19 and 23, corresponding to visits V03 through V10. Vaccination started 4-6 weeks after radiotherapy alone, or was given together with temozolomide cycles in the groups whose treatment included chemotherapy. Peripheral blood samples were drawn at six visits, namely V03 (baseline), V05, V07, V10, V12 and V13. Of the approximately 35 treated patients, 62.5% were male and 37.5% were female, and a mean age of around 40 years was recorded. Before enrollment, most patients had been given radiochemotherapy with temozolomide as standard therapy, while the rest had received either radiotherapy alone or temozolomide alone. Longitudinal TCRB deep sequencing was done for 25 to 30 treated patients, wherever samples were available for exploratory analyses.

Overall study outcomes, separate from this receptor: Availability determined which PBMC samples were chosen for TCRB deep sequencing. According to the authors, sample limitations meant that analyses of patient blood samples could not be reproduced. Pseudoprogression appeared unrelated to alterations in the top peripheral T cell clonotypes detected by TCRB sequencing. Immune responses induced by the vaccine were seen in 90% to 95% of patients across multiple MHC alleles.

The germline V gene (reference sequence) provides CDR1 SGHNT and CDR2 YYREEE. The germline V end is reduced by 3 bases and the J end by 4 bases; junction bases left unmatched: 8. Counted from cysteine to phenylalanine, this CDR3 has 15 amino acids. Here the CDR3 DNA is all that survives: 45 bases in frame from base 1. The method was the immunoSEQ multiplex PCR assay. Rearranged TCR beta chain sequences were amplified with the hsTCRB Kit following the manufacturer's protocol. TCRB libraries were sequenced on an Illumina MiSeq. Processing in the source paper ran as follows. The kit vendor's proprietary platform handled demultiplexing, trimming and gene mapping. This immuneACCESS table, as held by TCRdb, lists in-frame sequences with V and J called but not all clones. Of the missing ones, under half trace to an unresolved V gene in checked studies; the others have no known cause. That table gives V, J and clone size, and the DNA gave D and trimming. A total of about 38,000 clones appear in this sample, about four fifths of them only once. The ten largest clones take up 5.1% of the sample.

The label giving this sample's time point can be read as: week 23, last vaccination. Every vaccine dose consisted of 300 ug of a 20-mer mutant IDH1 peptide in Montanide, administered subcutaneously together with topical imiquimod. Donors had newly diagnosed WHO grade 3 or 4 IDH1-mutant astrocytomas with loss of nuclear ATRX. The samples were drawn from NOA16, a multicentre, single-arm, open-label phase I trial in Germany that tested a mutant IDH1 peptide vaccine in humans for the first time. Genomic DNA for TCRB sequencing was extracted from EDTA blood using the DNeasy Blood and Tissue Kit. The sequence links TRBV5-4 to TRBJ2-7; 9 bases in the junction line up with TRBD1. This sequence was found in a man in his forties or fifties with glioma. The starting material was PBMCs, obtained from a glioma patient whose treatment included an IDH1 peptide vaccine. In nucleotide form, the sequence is TGTGCCAGCAGCTCCCGGGACAGGGTTACGTACGAGCAGTACTTC. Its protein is CASSSRDRVTYEQYF.